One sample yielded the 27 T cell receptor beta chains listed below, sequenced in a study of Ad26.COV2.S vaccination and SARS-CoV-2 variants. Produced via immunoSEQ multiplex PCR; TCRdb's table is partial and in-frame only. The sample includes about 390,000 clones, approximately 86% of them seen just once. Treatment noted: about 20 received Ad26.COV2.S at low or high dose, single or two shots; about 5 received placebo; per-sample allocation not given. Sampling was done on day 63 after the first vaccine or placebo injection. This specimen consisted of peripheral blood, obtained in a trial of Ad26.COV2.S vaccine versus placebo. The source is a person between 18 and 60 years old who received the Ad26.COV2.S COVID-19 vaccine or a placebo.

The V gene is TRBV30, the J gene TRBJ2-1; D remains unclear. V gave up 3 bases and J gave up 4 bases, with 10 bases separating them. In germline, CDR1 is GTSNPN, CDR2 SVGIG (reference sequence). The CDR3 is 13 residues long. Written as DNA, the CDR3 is TGTGCCTGGAGCGTCGAGGTATACAATGAGCAGTTCTTC. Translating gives CAWSVEVYNEQFF.

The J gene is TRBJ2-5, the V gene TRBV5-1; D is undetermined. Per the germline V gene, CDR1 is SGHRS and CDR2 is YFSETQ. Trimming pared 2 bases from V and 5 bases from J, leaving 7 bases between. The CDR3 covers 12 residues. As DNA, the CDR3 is TGCGCCAGCAGCTTCAATGGTGAGACCCAGTACTTC. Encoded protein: CASSFNGETQYF.

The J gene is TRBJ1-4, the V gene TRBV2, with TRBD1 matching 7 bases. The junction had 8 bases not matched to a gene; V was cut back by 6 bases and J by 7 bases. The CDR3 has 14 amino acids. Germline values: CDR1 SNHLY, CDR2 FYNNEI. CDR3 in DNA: TGTGCCAGCAGCTTGCAGGGGGGTCCTGAAAAACTGTTTTTT. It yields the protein CASSLQGGPEKLFF.

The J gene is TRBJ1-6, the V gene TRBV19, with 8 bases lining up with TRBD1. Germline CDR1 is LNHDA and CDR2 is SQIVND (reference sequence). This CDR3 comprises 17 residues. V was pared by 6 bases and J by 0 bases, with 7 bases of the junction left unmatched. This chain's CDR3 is CASRSGQGGSYNSPLHF. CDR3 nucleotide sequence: TGTGCCAGTAGATCTGGACAGGGTGGCTCCTATAATTCACCCCTCCACTTT. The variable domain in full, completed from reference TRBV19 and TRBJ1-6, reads DGGITQSPKYLFRKEGQNVTLSCEQNLNHDAMYWYRQDPGQGLRLIYYSQIVNDFQKGDIAEGYSVSREKKESFPLTVTSAQKNPTAFYLCASRSGQGGSYNSPLHFGNGTRLTVT.

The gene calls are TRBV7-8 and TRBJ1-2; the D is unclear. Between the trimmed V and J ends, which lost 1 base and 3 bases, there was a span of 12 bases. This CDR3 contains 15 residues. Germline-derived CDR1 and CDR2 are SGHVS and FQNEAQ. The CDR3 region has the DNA TGTGCCAGCAGCTTAGGGGAAGTTGTCCACTATGGCTACACCTTC. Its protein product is CASSLGEVVHYGYTF.

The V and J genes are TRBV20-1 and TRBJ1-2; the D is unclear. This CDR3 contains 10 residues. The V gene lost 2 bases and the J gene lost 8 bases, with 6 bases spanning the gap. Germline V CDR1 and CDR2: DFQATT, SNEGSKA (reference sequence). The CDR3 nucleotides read TGCAGTGCTAGAATGGGGGGCTACACCTTC. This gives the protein CSARMGGYTF.

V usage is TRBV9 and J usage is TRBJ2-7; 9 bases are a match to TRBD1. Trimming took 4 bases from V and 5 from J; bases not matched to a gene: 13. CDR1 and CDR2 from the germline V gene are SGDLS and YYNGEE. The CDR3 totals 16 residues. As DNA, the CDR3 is TGTGCCAGCAGCCCACAGGGGGGGACAGGGAGCCACGAGCAGTACTTC. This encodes CASSPQGGTGSHEQYF.

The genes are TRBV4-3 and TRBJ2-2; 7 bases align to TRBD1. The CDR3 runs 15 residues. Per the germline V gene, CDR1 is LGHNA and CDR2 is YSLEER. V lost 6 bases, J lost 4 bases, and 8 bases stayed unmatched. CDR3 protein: CASSQGVATTGELFF. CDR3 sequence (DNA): TGCGCCAGCAGTCAGGGGGTAGCAACCACCGGGGAGCTGTTTTTT.

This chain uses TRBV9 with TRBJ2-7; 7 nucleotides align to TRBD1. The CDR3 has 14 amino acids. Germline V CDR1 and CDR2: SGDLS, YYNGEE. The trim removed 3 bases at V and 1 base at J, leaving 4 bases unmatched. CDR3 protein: CASSGQGPSYEQYF. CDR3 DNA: TGTGCCAGCAGCGGACAGGGCCCGTCCTACGAGCAGTACTTC.

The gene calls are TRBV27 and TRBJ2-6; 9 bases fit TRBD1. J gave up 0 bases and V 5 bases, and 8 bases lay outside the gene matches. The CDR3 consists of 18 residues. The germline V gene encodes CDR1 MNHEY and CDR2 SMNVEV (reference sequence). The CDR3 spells CASSRTGASLSGANVLTF. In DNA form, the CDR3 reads TGTGCCAGCAGTAGGACAGGGGCATCCCTCTCTGGGGCCAACGTCCTGACTTTC.

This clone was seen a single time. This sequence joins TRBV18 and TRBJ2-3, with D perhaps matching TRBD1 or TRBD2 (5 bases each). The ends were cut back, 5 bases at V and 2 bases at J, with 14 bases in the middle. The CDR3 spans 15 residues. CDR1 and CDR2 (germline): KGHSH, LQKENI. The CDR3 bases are TGTGCCAGCTCAGAGGGACGGAAGCTCACAGATACGCAGTATTTT. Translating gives CASSEGRKLTDTQYF.

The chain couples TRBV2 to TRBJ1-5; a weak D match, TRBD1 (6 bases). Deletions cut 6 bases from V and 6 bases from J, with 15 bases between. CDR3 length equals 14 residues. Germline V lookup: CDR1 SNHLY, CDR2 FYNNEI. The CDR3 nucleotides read TGTGCCAGCAGGGAACAGGGATTCAGTCAGCCCCAGCATTTT. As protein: CASREQGFSQPQHF.

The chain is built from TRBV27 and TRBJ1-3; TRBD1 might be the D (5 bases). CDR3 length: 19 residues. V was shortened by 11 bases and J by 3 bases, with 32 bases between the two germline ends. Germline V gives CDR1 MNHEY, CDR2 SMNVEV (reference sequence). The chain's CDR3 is CALETVLGRVSYGGNTIYF. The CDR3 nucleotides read TGTGCCCTCGAAACGGTCCTTGGCAGGGTAAGTTACGGTGGAAACACCATATATTTT.

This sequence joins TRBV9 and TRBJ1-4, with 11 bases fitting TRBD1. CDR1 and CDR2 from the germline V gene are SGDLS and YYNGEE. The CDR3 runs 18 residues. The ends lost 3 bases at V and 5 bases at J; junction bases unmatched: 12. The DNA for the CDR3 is TGTGCCAGCAGCGGCGGACAGGGGGCATTCTCTCCGAATGAAAAACTGTTTTTT. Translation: CASSGGQGAFSPNEKLFF.

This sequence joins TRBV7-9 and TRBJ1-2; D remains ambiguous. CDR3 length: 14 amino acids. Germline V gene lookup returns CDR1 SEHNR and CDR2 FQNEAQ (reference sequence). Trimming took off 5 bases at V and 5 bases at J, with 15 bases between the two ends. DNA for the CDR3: TGTGCCAGCAGCCCGGCTGCCTCCACGTATGGCTACACCTTC. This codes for CASSPAASTYGYTF.

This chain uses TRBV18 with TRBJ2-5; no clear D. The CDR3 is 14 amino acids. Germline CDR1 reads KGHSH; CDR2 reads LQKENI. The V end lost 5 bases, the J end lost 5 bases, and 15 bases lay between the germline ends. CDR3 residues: CASSAYTEHETQYF. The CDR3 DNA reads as TGTGCCAGCTCAGCGTATACAGAGCACGAGACCCAGTACTTC.

In nucleotides, the CDR3 is TGTGCCAGTAGTATGGGACGGCCGAACACTGAAGCTTTCTTT. Encoded protein: CASSMGRPNTEAFF. The chain combines TRBV19 with TRBJ1-1; tentative D call: TRBD1 (5 bases). The germline gives CDR1 LNHDA, CDR2 SQIVND (reference sequence). This CDR3 is built from 14 residues. Trimming shortened V by 3 bases and J by 1 base, and 9 bases separated the two germline ends.

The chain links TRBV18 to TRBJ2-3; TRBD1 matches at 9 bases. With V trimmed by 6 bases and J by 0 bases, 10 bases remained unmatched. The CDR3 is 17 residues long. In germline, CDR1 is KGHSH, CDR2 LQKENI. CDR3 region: CASSAQGALTSTDTQYF. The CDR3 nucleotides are TGTGCCAGCTCGGCACAGGGGGCCCTAACAAGCACAGATACGCAGTATTTT.

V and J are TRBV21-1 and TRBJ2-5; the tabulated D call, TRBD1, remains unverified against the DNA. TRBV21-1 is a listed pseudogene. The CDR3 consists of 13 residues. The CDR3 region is CASSKVSKETQYF. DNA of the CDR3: TGTGCCAGCAGCAAAGTGTCCAAAGAGACCCAGTACTTC.

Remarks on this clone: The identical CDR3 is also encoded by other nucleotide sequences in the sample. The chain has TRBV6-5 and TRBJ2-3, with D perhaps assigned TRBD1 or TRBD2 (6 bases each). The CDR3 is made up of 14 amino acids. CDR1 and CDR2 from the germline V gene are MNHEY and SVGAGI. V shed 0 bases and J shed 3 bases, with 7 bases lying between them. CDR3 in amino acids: CASSYSGGTDTQYF. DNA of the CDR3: TGTGCCAGCAGTTACTCAGGGGGGACAGATACGCAGTATTTT.

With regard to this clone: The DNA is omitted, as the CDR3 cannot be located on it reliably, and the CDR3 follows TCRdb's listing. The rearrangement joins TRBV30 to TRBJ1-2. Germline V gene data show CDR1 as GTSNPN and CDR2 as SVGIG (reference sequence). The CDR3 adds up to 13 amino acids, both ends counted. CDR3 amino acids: CAWRSGFGNGYTF.

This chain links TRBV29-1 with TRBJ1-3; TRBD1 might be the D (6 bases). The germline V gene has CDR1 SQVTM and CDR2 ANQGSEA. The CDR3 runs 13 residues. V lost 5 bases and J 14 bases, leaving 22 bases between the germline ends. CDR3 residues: CSVRDFTLRGVYF. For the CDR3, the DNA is TGCAGCGTTCGGGACTTTACTCTCAGGGGCGTATATTTT.

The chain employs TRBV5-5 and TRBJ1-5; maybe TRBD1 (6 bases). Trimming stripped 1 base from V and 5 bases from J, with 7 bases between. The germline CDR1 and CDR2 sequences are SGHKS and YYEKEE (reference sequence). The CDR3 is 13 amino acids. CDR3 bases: TGTGCCAGCAGCTTGACAGGGTATCAGCCCCAGCATTTT. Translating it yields CASSLTGYQPQHF.

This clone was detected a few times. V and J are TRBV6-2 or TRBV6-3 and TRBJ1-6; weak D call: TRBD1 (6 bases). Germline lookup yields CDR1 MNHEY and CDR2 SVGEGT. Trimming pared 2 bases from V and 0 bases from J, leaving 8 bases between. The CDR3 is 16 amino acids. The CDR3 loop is CASSYRQDSYNSPLHF. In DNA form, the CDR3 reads TGTGCCAGCAGTTACAGACAGGACTCCTATAATTCACCCCTCCACTTT.

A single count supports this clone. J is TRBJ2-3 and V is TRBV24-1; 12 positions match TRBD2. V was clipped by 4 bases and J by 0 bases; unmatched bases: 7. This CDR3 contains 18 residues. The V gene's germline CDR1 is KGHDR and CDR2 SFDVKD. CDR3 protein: CATSDPTLAGGSTDTQYF. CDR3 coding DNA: TGTGCCACCAGTGACCCTACCCTAGCGGGGGGGAGCACAGATACGCAGTATTTT.

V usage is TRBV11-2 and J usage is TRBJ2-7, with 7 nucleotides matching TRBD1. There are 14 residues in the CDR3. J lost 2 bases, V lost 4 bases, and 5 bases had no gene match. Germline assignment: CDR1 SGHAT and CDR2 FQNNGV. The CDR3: CASSSGTDPYEQYF. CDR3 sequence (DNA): TGTGCCAGCAGCTCGGGGACAGATCCCTACGAGCAGTACTTC.

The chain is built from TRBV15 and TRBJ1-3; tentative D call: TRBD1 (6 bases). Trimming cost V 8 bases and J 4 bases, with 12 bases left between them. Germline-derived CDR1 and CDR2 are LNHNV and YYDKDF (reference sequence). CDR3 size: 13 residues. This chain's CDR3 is CATHLRGGNTIYF. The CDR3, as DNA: TGTGCCACCCACCTCAGGGGCGGAAACACCATATATTTT.